The clone carrying this TCR beta chain was counted once. The method was immunoSEQ multiplex PCR; TCRdb's version includes in-frame clones alone and lacks a portion of them. This sample yields fewer than 250,000 clones, of which 83% are seen a single time; around 6.8% belongs to the top ten. This record comes from a study of blood T cell repertoires in COVID-19. Study summary: The cDNA or gDNA used as material had been derived from T cells, B-cell-depleted T cells, or PBMCs.

Germline CDR1 is MNHEY and CDR2 is SVGAGI. The CDR3 runs 13 residues. Trimming shortened V by 0 bases and J by 3 bases, and 6 bases separated the two germline ends. The sequenced material came from peripheral blood. The V call is TRBV6-5, the J call TRBJ2-7; D is unresolved. The origin of this receptor is a woman in her fifties or sixties with acute or convalescent COVID-19. The CDR3 reads CASSYSALYEQYF. CDR3 nucleotide sequence: TGTGCCAGCAGTTACTCGGCTCTCTACGAGCAGTACTTC.